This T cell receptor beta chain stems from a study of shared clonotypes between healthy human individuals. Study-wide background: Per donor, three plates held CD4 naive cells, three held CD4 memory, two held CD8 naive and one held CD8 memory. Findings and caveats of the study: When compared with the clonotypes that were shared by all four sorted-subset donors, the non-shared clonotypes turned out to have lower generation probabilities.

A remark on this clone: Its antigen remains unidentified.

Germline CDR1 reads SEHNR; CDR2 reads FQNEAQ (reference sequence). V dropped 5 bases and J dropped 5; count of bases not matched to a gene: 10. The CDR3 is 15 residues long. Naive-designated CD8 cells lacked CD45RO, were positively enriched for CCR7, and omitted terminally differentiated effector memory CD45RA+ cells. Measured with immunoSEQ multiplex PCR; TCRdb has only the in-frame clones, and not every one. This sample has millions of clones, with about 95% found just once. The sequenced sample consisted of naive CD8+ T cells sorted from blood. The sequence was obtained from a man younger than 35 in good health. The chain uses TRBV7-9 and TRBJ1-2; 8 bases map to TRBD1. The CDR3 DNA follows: TGTGCCAGCAGCCTGACAGGGGATCTGCGGTATGGCTACACCTTC. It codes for CASSLTGDLRYGYTF.